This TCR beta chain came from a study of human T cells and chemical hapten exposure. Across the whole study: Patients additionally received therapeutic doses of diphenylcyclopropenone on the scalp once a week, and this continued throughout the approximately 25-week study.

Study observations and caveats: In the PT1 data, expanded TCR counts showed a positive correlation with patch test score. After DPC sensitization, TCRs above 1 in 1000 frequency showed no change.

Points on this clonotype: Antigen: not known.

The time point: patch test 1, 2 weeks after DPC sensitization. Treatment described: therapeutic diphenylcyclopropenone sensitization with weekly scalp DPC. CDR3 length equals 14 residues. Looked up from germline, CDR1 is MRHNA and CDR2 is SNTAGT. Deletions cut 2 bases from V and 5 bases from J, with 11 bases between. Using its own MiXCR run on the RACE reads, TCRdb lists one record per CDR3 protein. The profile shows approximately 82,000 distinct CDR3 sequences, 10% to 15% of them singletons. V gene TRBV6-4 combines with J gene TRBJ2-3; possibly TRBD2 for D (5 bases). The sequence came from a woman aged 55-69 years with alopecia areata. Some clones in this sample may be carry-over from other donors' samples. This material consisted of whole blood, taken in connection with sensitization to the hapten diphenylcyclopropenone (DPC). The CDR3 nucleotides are TGTGCCAGCAGTGACAGGTACCGGGGAGATACGCAGTATTTT. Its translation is CASSDRYRGDTQYF.